This T cell receptor (beta chain) was retrieved from a study of human T cells and chemical hapten exposure. Background on the study: Subjects had 2% DPC placed on around 2 cm by around 2 cm of upper inner arm skin for sensitization.

With 6 bases removed from V and 4 bases from J, the gap between germline ends came to 10 bases. Germline CDR1 is SNHLY and CDR2 is FYNNEI. The CDR3 covers 13 residues. TCRdb reprocessed the RACE reads with MiXCR, giving one entry per CDR3 protein. The sample has about 380,000 distinct CDR3 sequences, about 6% seen once; the top ten hold over 5.5%. Indicated time point: patch test 2, 6 weeks after DPC sensitization. Treatment: therapeutic diphenylcyclopropenone sensitization with weekly scalp DPC. The clonotype was recovered from a woman aged 18-29 years with alopecia areata. Some clones in this sample may be carry-over from other donors' samples. The chain joins TRBV2 to TRBJ1-5; D is perhaps TRBD1 (6 bases). The sample was whole blood, taken in connection with sensitization to the hapten diphenylcyclopropenone (DPC). The CDR3 DNA reads as TGTGCCAGCAGACCGGACAGAAATCAGCCCCAGCATTTT. It is translated as CASRPDRNQPQHF.